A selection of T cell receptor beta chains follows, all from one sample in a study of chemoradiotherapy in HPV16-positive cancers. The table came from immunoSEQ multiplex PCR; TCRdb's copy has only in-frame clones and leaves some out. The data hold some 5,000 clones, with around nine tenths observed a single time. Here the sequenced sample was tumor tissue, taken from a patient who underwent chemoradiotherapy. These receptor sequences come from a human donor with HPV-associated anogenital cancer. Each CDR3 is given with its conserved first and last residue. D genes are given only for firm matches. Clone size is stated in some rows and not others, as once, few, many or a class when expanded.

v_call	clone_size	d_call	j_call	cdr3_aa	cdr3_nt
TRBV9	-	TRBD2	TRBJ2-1	CASSDTGGTEQFF	TGTGCCAGCAGCGACACCGGGGGGACTGAGCAGTTCTTC
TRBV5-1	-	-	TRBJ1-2	CASSGSVSNYGYTF	TGCGCCAGCAGCGGTTCGGTGTCCAACTATGGCTACACCTTC
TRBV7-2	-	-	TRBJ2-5	CASSLWATSETQYF	TGTGCCAGCAGCTTATGGGCTACCTCTGAGACCCAGTACTTC
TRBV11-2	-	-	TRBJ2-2	CASSLAPGGASGELFF	TGTGCCAGCAGCTTAGCCCCAGGGGGGGCCAGCGGGGAGCTGTTTTTT
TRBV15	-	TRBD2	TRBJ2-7	CATSNDLAGGKYEQYF	TGTGCCACCAGCAACGATCTAGCGGGAGGGAAATACGAGCAGTACTTC
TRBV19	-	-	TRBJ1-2	CASRSKRSFGYTF	TGTGCCAGTAGAAGTAAAAGAAGCTTTGGCTACACCTTC
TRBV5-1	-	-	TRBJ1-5	CASSWGPLSNQPQHF	TGCGCCAGCAGCTGGGGTCCTCTTAGCAATCAGCCCCAGCATTTT
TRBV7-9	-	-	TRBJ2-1	CASTPLTNEQFF	TGTGCCAGCACCCCATTAACCAATGAGCAGTTCTTC
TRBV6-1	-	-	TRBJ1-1	CASRGVKEEAFF	TGTGCCAGCAGGGGGGTGAAAGAGGAAGCTTTCTTT
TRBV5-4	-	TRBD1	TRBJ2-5	CASSSASGQGRETQYF	TGTGCCAGCAGCTCCGCATCGGGACAGGGCCGGGAGACCCAGTACTTC
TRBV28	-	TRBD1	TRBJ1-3	CASRPQDRVLSGNTIYF	TGTGCCAGCAGGCCACAAGACAGGGTCCTGTCTGGAAACACCATATATTTT
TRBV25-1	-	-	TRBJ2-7	CASSESAGSDEQYF	TGTGCCAGCAGTGAATCGGCAGGGTCGGACGAGCAGTACTTC
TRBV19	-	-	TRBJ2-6	CASSITVTGANVLTF	TGTGCCAGTAGTATAACCGTTACTGGGGCCAACGTCCTGACTTTC
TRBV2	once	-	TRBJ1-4	CASSGDPVGVEKLFF	TGTGCCAGCAGTGGGGACCCTGTGGGGGTTGAAAAACTGTTTTTT
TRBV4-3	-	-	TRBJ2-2	CASSPLSTGELFF	TGCGCCAGCAGCCCCCTTAGCACCGGGGAGCTGTTTTTT
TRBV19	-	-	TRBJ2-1	CASMRDTSYNEQFF	TGTGCCAGTATGCGGGACACCTCCTACAATGAGCAGTTCTTC
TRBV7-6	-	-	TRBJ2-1	CASSYNGAAEQFF	TGTGCCAGCAGCTACAACGGGGCAGCCGAGCAGTTCTTC
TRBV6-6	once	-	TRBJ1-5	CASNPDDRSNQPQHF	TGTGCCAGCAATCCCGACGACAGGAGCAATCAGCCCCAGCATTTT
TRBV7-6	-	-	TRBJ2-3	CASALGPDTQYF	TGTGCCAGCGCTCTAGGCCCAGATACGCAGTATTTT
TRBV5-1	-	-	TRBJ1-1	CASSLRQDRSNTEAFF	TGCGCCAGCAGCTTGAGGCAGGACAGATCGAACACTGAAGCTTTCTTT
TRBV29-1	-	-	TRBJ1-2	CSVVENYGYTF	TGCAGCGTTGTTGAGAACTATGGCTACACCTTC
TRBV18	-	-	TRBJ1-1	CASSPRPQGTDTEAFF	TGTGCCAGCTCACCACGCCCGCAGGGTACGGACACTGAAGCTTTCTTT
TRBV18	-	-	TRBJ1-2	CASSTPGRFWGYTF	TGTGCCAGCTCTACGCCGGGCCGGTTTTGGGGCTACACCTTC